The clone carrying this T cell receptor (beta chain) was seen more than once but under ten times. In the library, individual cDNA molecules carried attached unique molecular identifiers. Using its own MiXCR run on the 5' RACE reads, TCRdb lists one record per CDR3 protein. The repertoire has about 64,000 distinct CDR3 sequences, over 4.5% of them found once; the top ten carry just under 5%. This record comes from a study of early T cells in non-severe SARS-CoV-2 infection. CDR1 is SGDLS and CDR2 is YYNGEE in the germline V gene. V was trimmed by 4 bases and J by 1 base, leaving 8 bases between them. The CDR3 runs to 13 residues.

The TCR originated in an adult who was a healthcare worker with PCR-confirmed SARS-CoV-2 infection or an uninfected control (not recorded which). Sequencing was performed on whole blood. The genes are TRBV9 and TRBJ1-1; D call uncertain. The CDR3 bases are TGTGCCAGCAGCCCCCAGTCGAACACTGAAGCTTTCTTT. Translating it yields CASSPQSNTEAFF.